The present TCR beta chain was sequenced within a study of blood T cell repertoires in COVID-19. Overall study: Samples representing acute and convalescent COVID-19 were sourced from the United States, Italy and Spain. Nucleic acid was either cDNA or gDNA, and it came from T cells, B-cell-depleted T cells, or PBMCs.

This clone was observed a single time. Deletions cut 4 bases from V and 0 bases from J, with 7 bases between. The V gene's germline CDR1 is SQVTM and CDR2 ANQGSEA. The CDR3 is made up of 13 amino acids. Authors' methods: Nucleated cell counts were estimated from reference gene primer amplification. The data were produced by immunoSEQ multiplex PCR, yet TCRdb's version contains in-frame clones alone and is incomplete. D and trimming come from the DNA, and the V and J calls and clone size come from that table. The sample shows about 300,000 clones, approximately 89% of them seen only once. The genes are TRBV29-1 and TRBJ2-1, with no clear D. The receptor comes from a woman aged 30 to 39 who had recovered from COVID-19. The sequencing input was peripheral blood. The CDR3 coding sequence is TGCAGCGTTGCTCTAAGCTCCTACAATGAGCAGTTCTTC. It is translated as CSVALSSYNEQFF.